The clone carrying this T cell receptor (beta chain) has at least ten counts. As yet, its antigen is unknown. The record originates from a study of human T cells and chemical hapten exposure. The wider study: Diphenylcyclopropenone doses were given weekly to the scalps of patients across the roughly 23-week study. Per-sample TCR yields varied mainly from small pooled library volume differences.

The time point is: patch test 1, 2 weeks after DPC sensitization. Noted treatment: therapeutic diphenylcyclopropenone sensitization with weekly scalp DPC. V gave up 3 bases and J gave up 5 bases, with 18 bases separating them. This CDR3 has 15 residues. Germline CDR1 and CDR2: SGDLS and YYNGEE. Each CDR3 protein gets one entry after TCRdb re-called the RACE reads with MiXCR. The sample contains just under 350,000 distinct CDR3 sequences, about 7% of which appear only once. General observations from the study: Counts of expanded TCRs (at PT1) showed a positive correlation with patch test score. Alopecia in all donors means immunity may differ from healthy individuals.

The receptor comes from a woman younger than 35 with alopecia areata. Some clones in this sample may be carry-over from other donors' samples. Sequenced here: whole blood, sampled in connection with sensitization to the hapten diphenylcyclopropenone (DPC). The chain uses TRBV9 and TRBJ2-7; either TRBD1 or TRBD2 may supply D (6 bases each). The CDR3 sequence: CASSGGGRSVDEQYF. The CDR3 coding sequence is TGTGCCAGCAGCGGTGGGGGGCGGTCGGTCGACGAGCAGTACTTC.